The 24 T cell receptor beta chains listed next were all sequenced from one sample in a study of beta chain features in type 1 diabetes. Notes on the study in general: Within each of all four CD4+ subsets, Type 1 diabetes patients had TCRB CDR3s that were moderately but significantly shorter.

Expressed TCRB transcripts were sequenced because the isolated RNA had all been reverse transcribed beforehand. Using immunoSEQ multiplex PCR, the repertoire was profiled, and TCRdb retains in-frame clones only, with some absent. The repertoire holds approximately 130,000 clones, with about 18% as singletons. What these receptors recognize is not known. The sample comprised central memory CD4+ T cells from blood. The source is a man in his late teens or twenties with type 1 diabetes.

This clone was seen a handful of times. This chain connects TRBV11-3 to TRBJ2-1; the match to TRBD2 covers 8 bases. After removal of 5 bases from V and 9 bases from J, the junction contained 3 bases not matched to a gene. The CDR3 covers 12 residues. CDR1 is SGHNT and CDR2 is YENEEA in the germline V gene. The CDR3 nucleotides are TGTGCCAGCAGCGGCAGCGGGGGTGAGCAGTTCTTC. This codes for CASSGSGGEQFF.

The V call is TRBV5-1, the J call TRBJ2-7; TRBD2 matches at 9 bases. CDR1 and CDR2 from the germline V gene are SGHRS and YFSETQ. V was clipped by 0 bases and J by 4 bases; unmatched bases: 5. The CDR3 length is 15 residues. This CDR3 reads CASSLAASGTYEQYF. For the CDR3, the DNA is TGCGCCAGCAGCTTGGCCGCTAGCGGGACATACGAGCAGTACTTC.

V usage is TRBV7-9 and J usage is TRBJ1-1; D gene ambiguous. This CDR3 is built from 13 residues. V was pared by 3 bases and J by 7 bases, with 12 bases between. Per the germline V gene, CDR1 is SEHNR and CDR2 is FQNEAQ (reference sequence). Here the CDR3 reads CASSFGPDVEAFF. As DNA, the CDR3 is TGTGCCAGCAGCTTTGGGCCCGATGTTGAAGCTTTCTTT. Variable domain in full (rest from reference TRBV7-9 and TRBJ1-1): DTGVSQNPRHKITKRGQNVTFRCDPISEHNRLYWYRQTLGQGPEFLTYFQNEAQLEKSRLLSDRFSAERPKGSFSTLEIQRTEQGDSAMYLCASSFGPDVEAFFGQGTRLTVV.

The chain couples TRBV5-4 to TRBJ2-3, with unresolved D. This CDR3 comprises 11 residues. Germline V gene sequence: CDR1 SGHNT, CDR2 YYREEE (reference sequence). Trimming removed 9 bases at V and 3 bases at J, with 8 bases between. The CDR3 spells CAIQMTDTQYF. In DNA form, the CDR3 reads TGTGCCATCCAGATGACAGATACGCAGTATTTT.

The CDR3 protein is CASSLAPDSNYEQYF. The CDR3 bases are TGTGCCAGCAGCCTCGCCCCGGACAGTAACTACGAGCAGTACTTC. This chain uses TRBV9 with TRBJ2-7, with D possibly being TRBD1 (6 bases). Germline V lookup: CDR1 SGDLS, CDR2 YYNGEE. This CDR3 is 15 amino acids long. V gave up 4 bases and J gave up 3 bases, with 17 bases separating them.

V usage is TRBV6-4 and J usage is TRBJ2-1, with D unclear. The germline V gene encodes CDR1 MRHNA and CDR2 SNTAGT. CDR3 size: 13 residues. The V gene lost 2 bases and the J gene lost 9 bases, with 11 bases spanning the gap. The CDR3 DNA reads TGTGCCAGCAGTGACAACAGCTACGGTGAGCAGTTCTTC. Residues: CASSDNSYGEQFF.

This clone was detected only a few times. The chain links TRBV10-3 to TRBJ2-2; D perhaps matches TRBD1 (6 bases). The CDR3 is 14 amino acids. The V gene lost 7 bases and the J gene lost 6 bases, with 15 bases spanning the gap. Germline V gene sequence: CDR1 ENHRY, CDR2 SYGVKD. CDR3 region: CAINQQGTAGELFF. CDR3 bases: TGTGCCATCAATCAACAGGGTACAGCCGGGGAGCTGTTTTTT.

Note on this clone: The same CDR3 also results from other DNA sequences found in this sample. The chain combines TRBV30 with TRBJ2-3; weak D call: TRBD2 (6 bases). V was clipped by 3 bases and J by 5 bases, with 9 bases between them. The CDR3 is 12 amino acids. Germline CDR1 GTSNPN, CDR2 SVGIG (reference sequence). CDR3 coding DNA: TGTGCCTGGAGCGTTAGCGGAGATACGCAGTATTTT. As protein: CAWSVSGDTQYF.

This clone was recorded a few times. With a much larger clone just one base away, this may be a read error. The V and J genes are TRBV30 and TRBJ2-2; a possible D gene is TRBD2 (5 bases). The CDR3 has 14 residues. The germline V gene has CDR1 GTSNPN and CDR2 SVGIG (reference sequence). The CDR3 is CAWSVGHPTGELLF. The CDR3 DNA reads as TGTGCCTGGAGTGTAGGGCACCCTACCGGGGAGCTGCTTTTT.

This clone was seen a handful of times. The V call is TRBV30, the J call TRBJ2-3; possible D gene TRBD2, 6 bases. Germline V gene data show CDR1 as GTSNPN and CDR2 as SVGIG (reference sequence). Trimming left V 1 base short and J 3 bases short, with 14 bases between. The CDR3 contains 15 residues. The DNA of the CDR3 is TGTGCCTGGAGTGCCCTAGCGAGCACTACAGATACGCAGTATTTT. It translates to CAWSALASTTDTQYF.

About this clone: Other DNA sequences in the sample encode the same CDR3. The CDR3 nucleotides are TGTGCCAGCAGCCAAGGACTAGCGGGGCAAGAGACCCAGTACTTC. Translated, it gives CASSQGLAGQETQYF. This chain joins TRBV14 and TRBJ2-5; the match to TRBD2 covers 11 bases. Unmatched junction bases numbered 0, after V lost 1 base and J lost 2 bases. CDR1 and CDR2 from the germline V gene are SGHDN and FVKESK. This CDR3 spans 15 amino acids. The whole variable domain, filled in from reference TRBV14 and TRBJ2-5, reads EAGVTQFPSHSVIEKGQTVTLRCDPISGHDNLYWYRRVMGKEIKFLLHFVKESKQDESGMPNNRFLAERTGGTYSTLKVQPAELEDSGVYFCASSQGLAGQETQYFGPGTRLLVL.

The genes are TRBV28 and TRBJ1-2; unclear D gene. The V end lost 2 bases, the J end lost 0 bases, and 7 bases lay between the germline ends. Germline CDR1 is MDHEN and CDR2 is SYDVKM. The length of the CDR3 is 14 residues. In nucleotides, the CDR3 is TGTGCCAGCAGTTTAAGCACTACTAACTATGGCTACACCTTC. Translated, it gives CASSLSTTNYGYTF.

The chain combines TRBV27 with TRBJ1-6; no clear D. Germline assignment: CDR1 MNHEY and CDR2 SMNVEV (reference sequence). The length of the CDR3 is 16 residues. V lost 0 bases to trimming and J lost 9 bases, with 15 bases between them. The CDR3 bases are TGTGCCAGCAGTTTATCGGACCGGGAGGGCGGTTCACCCCTCCACTTT. Amino acids: CASSLSDREGGSPLHF.

This clone was observed a few times. This chain links TRBV5-1 with TRBJ2-3, with D possibly being TRBD1 or TRBD2 (5 bases each). Germline assignment: CDR1 SGHRS and CDR2 YFSETQ. CDR3 size: 13 residues. Trimming removed 4 bases from V and 2 bases from J, with 8 bases in between. The CDR3 coding sequence is TGCGCCAGCAGCCGGGACGACACAGATACGCAGTATTTT. Its translation: CASSRDDTDTQYF.

The V gene is TRBV5-4, the J gene TRBJ2-1; no clear D. With 3 bases removed from V and 3 bases from J, the gap between germline ends came to 10 bases. The CDR3 covers 14 residues. Germline CDR1 is SGHNT and CDR2 is YYREEE (reference sequence). For the CDR3, the DNA is TGTGCCAGCAGCTCGGTGGGAAGCTACAATGAGCAGTTCTTC. It codes for CASSSVGSYNEQFF.

This clone was counted only a few times. The chain carries TRBV19 and TRBJ2-3, with D possibly called TRBD1 or TRBD2 (5 bases each). V was clipped by 2 bases and J by 2 bases, with 17 bases between them. Germline V lookup: CDR1 LNHDA, CDR2 SQIVND (reference sequence). There are 17 residues in the CDR3. The CDR3, as DNA: TGTGCCAGTAGTATACGGGTTGGGGACCGGACCACAGATACGCAGTATTTT. Translation gives CASSIRVGDRTTDTQYF.

The table lists this clone with a few counts. The chain combines TRBV5-1 with TRBJ2-3, with 8 bases fitting TRBD1. This CDR3 is 15 amino acids long. The junction had 7 bases not matched to a gene; V was cut back by 3 bases and J by 4 bases. In germline, CDR1 is SGHRS, CDR2 YFSETQ. DNA of the CDR3: TGCGCCAGCAGCTCCTCAGGGGGCGATCCAGATACGCAGTATTTT. Translated, it gives CASSSSGGDPDTQYF.

This clone occurred once. V usage is TRBV5-4 and J usage is TRBJ1-6, with D uncertain. Trimming cost V 5 bases and J 7 bases, with 19 bases left between them. CDR3 length: 16 amino acids. In germline, CDR1 is SGHNT, CDR2 YYREEE (reference sequence). CDR3 DNA: TGTGCCAGCAGACGTCAAACGGACGGCCGAAATTCACCCCTCCACTTT. It translates to CASRRQTDGRNSPLHF. The whole variable domain, remainder taken from reference TRBV5-4 and TRBJ1-6, is ETGVTQSPTHLIKTRGQQVTLRCSSQSGHNTVSWYQQALGQGPQFIFQYYREEENGRGNFPPRFSGLQFPNYSSELNVNALELDDSALYLCASRRQTDGRNSPLHFGNGTRLTVT.

The chain combines TRBV15 with TRBJ2-7; TRBD2 agrees at 8 bases. J was trimmed by 0 bases and V by 2 bases; bases with no gene match: 6. CDR1 and CDR2 (germline): LNHNV, YYDKDF (reference sequence). CDR3 length equals 16 residues. CDR3 sequence (DNA): TGTGCCACCAGCAGACGTAGCGGGGATGGCTCCTACGAGCAGTACTTC. Translated: CATSRRSGDGSYEQYF.

The chain combines TRBV30 with TRBJ1-2, with D tentatively TRBD1 (5 bases). Germline CDR1 is GTSNPN and CDR2 is SVGIG (reference sequence). V lost 3 bases, J lost 8 bases, and 16 bases lay in between. This CDR3 has 13 amino acids. CDR3 nucleotides: TGTGCCTGGAGGGGGGATCCGGTTGGCGGCTACACCTTC. Translating it yields CAWRGDPVGGYTF.

This sequence joins TRBV30 and TRBJ1-2; no firm D call. This CDR3 has 13 amino acids. V was pared by 0 bases and J by 4 bases, with 9 bases between. Germline assignment: CDR1 GTSNPN and CDR2 SVGIG (reference sequence). The CDR3: CAWSVERAYGYTF. In DNA, the CDR3 is TGTGCCTGGAGTGTGGAAAGGGCCTATGGCTACACCTTC.

Only a few counts were recorded for this clone. Here the CDR3 reads CASSFGRRMRTYNEQFF. In DNA form, the CDR3 reads TGTGCCAGCAGCTTCGGCCGCAGAATGAGGACCTACAATGAGCAGTTCTTC. J is TRBJ2-1 and V is TRBV7-2; D gene ambiguous. Germline CDR1 reads SGHTA; CDR2 reads FQGNSA. The CDR3 consists of 17 residues. Trimming left V 3 bases short and J 2 bases short, with 17 bases between.

This clone was observed a handful of times. V gene TRBV7-2 combines with J gene TRBJ1-1, with 9 nucleotides matching TRBD1. J gave up 3 bases and V 7 bases, and 6 bases lay outside the gene matches. This CDR3 contains 14 residues. Germline loops: CDR1 SGHTA, CDR2 FQGNSA. This CDR3 reads CASTPGQGDTEAFF. In DNA, the CDR3 is TGTGCCAGCACTCCGGGACAGGGAGACACTGAAGCTTTCTTT.

The chain is built from TRBV4-3 and TRBJ1-5; no definite D call. In germline, CDR1 is LGHNA, CDR2 YSLEER. With 1 base removed from V and 2 bases from J, the gap between germline ends came to 9 bases. This CDR3 spans 15 amino acids. CDR3 coding DNA: TGCGCCAGCAGCCAAGTAGCAGGAGGCAATCAGCCCCAGCATTTT. It is translated as CASSQVAGGNQPQHF.